What follows describes a single TCR beta chain. Its target is not known. These data are taken from a study of identical twins. Trimming took off 0 bases at V and 0 bases at J, with 6 bases between the two ends. Germline CDR1 is MNHEY and CDR2 is SVGEGT. The CDR3 totals 14 residues. TCRdb called the 5' RACE reads again in MiXCR, with one record for every CDR3 protein. The repertoire holds about 570,000 distinct CDR3 sequences, with 7.5% to 10% as singletons. Whole-study findings and limits: Within beta out-of-frame sequences, the excess sharing observed between twins was weaker. Recombination models fit unrelated individuals' TCR alpha sharing but underestimated twins'.

These data are also associated with another study on yellow fever vaccine responses in identical twins.

This TCR derives from a woman aged 18-35 years in good health. The gene calls are TRBV6-2 or TRBV6-3 and TRBJ2-7; D is unresolved. The sample consisted of PBMCs. The CDR3 here is CASSYSGNSYEQYF. CDR3 DNA: TGTGCCAGCAGTTACTCGGGGAACTCCTACGAGCAGTACTTC.